A selection of T cell receptor beta chains follows, all from one sample in a study of blood T cell repertoires in COVID-19. The protocol was immunoSEQ multiplex PCR, while the TCRdb copy is restricted to in-frame clones and leaves out a portion. The sample lists fewer than 80,000 clones, 65% to 80% occurring once. Sequenced material: peripheral blood. The receptors shown here come from a human donor in a cohort sampled during active COVID-19. Both conserved end residues are part of each CDR3. The D gene is left open where the match is weak. Rows may omit the clone size; those that give it use once, few, many or a size class.

D: .
J: TRBJ2-7
size: .
V: TRBV5-6
DNA: TGTGCCAGCAGCTTGGCGACAGGTTCCCTCGAGCAGTACTTC
CDR3: CASSLATGSLEQYF

D: TRBD1
J: TRBJ2-1
size: once
V: TRBV6-5
DNA: TGTGCCAGTTTTTCGACCGGGACAGGGAGTAATGAGCAGTTCTTC
CDR3: CASFSTGTGSNEQFF

D: .
J: TRBJ1-2
size: .
V: TRBV6-5
DNA: TGTGCCAGCAGGAACGGGGGAGGGGAAGGCTACACCTTC
CDR3: CASRNGGGEGYTF

D: TRBD1
J: TRBJ2-1
size: .
V: TRBV5-4
DNA: TGTGCCAGCAGCTCGCCGACAGGGGGCTTTGAGCAGTTCTTC
CDR3: CASSSPTGGFEQFF

D: TRBD1
J: TRBJ2-5
size: .
V: TRBV5-1
DNA: TGCGCCAGCAGCCGGGACAGGGCAGAGACCCAGTACTTC
CDR3: CASSRDRAETQYF

D: .
J: TRBJ1-5
size: few
V: TRBV28
DNA: TGTGCCAGCAATCAAGCCGGGCCAGGGGCTCTCAATCAGCCCCAGCATTTT
CDR3: CASNQAGPGALNQPQHF

D: .
J: TRBJ1-1
size: .
V: TRBV6-2/TRBV6-3
DNA: TGTGCCAGCAGTCGGTCAGGCACTGAAGCTTTCTTT
CDR3: CASSRSGTEAFF

D: TRBD1
J: TRBJ2-7
size: .
V: TRBV30
DNA: TGTGCCTGGAGAAGACAGGGGCTTAGCTACGAGCAGTACTTC
CDR3: CAWRRQGLSYEQYF

D: TRBD2
J: TRBJ2-5
size: .
V: TRBV7-2
DNA: TGTGCCAGCAGCTTTGGACTAGCGGGGGGCGGTGGTCGAGAGACCCAGTACTTC
CDR3: CASSFGLAGGGGRETQYF

D: TRBD2
J: TRBJ2-2
size: .
V: TRBV30
DNA: TGTGCCTGGAGTGTACAAGCGGGGTCCGGGGAGCTGTTTTTT
CDR3: CAWSVQAGSGELFF

D: TRBD1
J: TRBJ1-2
size: .
V: TRBV5-1
DNA: TGCGCCAGCAGCTCTACAGGGGGCACTGGCTATGGCTACACCTTC
CDR3: CASSSTGGTGYGYTF

D: .
J: TRBJ1-4
size: .
V: TRBV19
DNA: TGTGCCAGCTCAGTCGGACAGTTTAATGAAAAACTGTTTTTT
CDR3: CASSVGQFNEKLFF

D: TRBD2
J: TRBJ2-7
size: .
V: TRBV10-3
DNA: TGTGCCAGCCGACTAGCGGGGCACTACGAGCAGTACTTC
CDR3: CASRLAGHYEQYF

D: TRBD1
J: TRBJ1-1
size: .
V: TRBV9
DNA: TGTGCCAGCAGCGGGGACAGGGTGAACACTGAAGCTTTCTTT
CDR3: CASSGDRVNTEAFF

D: .
J: TRBJ1-4
size: many
V: TRBV11-2
DNA: TGTGCCAGCAGCTTAGGGGGCGGCAGGCGCGGTGAAAAACTGTTTTTT
CDR3: CASSLGGGRRGEKLFF

D: .
J: TRBJ2-5
size: .
V: TRBV7-3
DNA: TGTGCCAGCAGCTTATCCCGGGACGGGGGACAAGAGACCCAGTACTTC
CDR3: CASSLSRDGGQETQYF

D: .
J: TRBJ1-6
size: once
V: TRBV15
DNA: TGTGCCACATCAGGCAGCTCCTATAATTCACCCCTCCACTTT
CDR3: CATSGSSYNSPLHF

D: TRBD1
J: TRBJ2-3
size: .
V: TRBV2
DNA: TGTGCCAGCAGTGATGGCGGCAGGGGGCGCACAGATACGCAGTATTTT
CDR3: CASSDGGRGRTDTQYF

D: .
J: TRBJ2-1
size: .
V: TRBV28
DNA: TGTGCCAGCCAAAGCCTAGGCGAGCAGTTCTTC
CDR3: CASQSLGEQFF

D: TRBD1
J: TRBJ1-1
size: .
V: TRBV7-9
DNA: TGTGCCAGCCAGGGGGCTGAAGCTTTCTTT
CDR3: CASQGAEAFF

D: TRBD2
J: TRBJ2-3
size: once
V: TRBV2
DNA: TGTGCCAGCAGTGTTTTAGCGGGGGGCACAGATACGCAGTATTTT
CDR3: CASSVLAGGTDTQYF

D: TRBD1
J: TRBJ1-6
size: few
V: TRBV25-1
DNA: TGTGCCAGCAGTGAAGGGGACAGCGCCTGGGGCCTCCACTTT
CDR3: CASSEGDSAWGLHF

D: TRBD1
J: TRBJ2-1
size: .
V: TRBV6-5
DNA: TGTGCCAGCAGCGCCGGACAGGGGAGGGGGAATGAGCAGTTCTTC
CDR3: CASSAGQGRGNEQFF

D: .
J: TRBJ2-7
size: .
V: TRBV5-1
DNA: TGCGCCAGCAGCTTGGCCCTCGAGAGAAATTACGAGCAGTACTTC
CDR3: CASSLALERNYEQYF

D: .
J: TRBJ2-3
size: .
V: TRBV7-3
DNA: TGTGCCAGCAGCTTAGATTTGCGGGGGCAAGGGGATACGCAGTATTTT
CDR3: CASSLDLRGQGDTQYF

D: .
J: TRBJ2-5
size: .
V: TRBV2
DNA: TGTGCCAGCAGCGCCGGGACTCCTCAAGAGACCCAGTACTTC
CDR3: CASSAGTPQETQYF

D: .
J: TRBJ1-1
size: few
V: TRBV30
DNA: TGTGCCTGGAGTGGACGGGGGGCGCACGGCACTGAAGCTTTCTTT
CDR3: CAWSGRGAHGTEAFF

D: .
J: TRBJ1-4
size: .
V: TRBV30
DNA: TGTGCCTGGAGTGGGGGGGGCTGGGGTGAAAAACTGTTTTTT
CDR3: CAWSGGGWGEKLFF

D: .
J: TRBJ2-7
size: .
V: TRBV27
DNA: TGTGCCAGCACCCGCGTCTCTGCGGGGACGGGAGAGCAGTACTTC
CDR3: CASTRVSAGTGEQYF

D: TRBD1
J: TRBJ2-1
size: once
V: TRBV7-3
DNA: TGTGCCAGCAGCTTAATAGGGACAGGGTTCGATGAGCAGTTCTTC
CDR3: CASSLIGTGFDEQFF

D: .
J: TRBJ2-1
size: .
V: TRBV11-2
DNA: TGTGCCAGCAGCACAGACAGGTTTGAGCAGTTCTTC
CDR3: CASSTDRFEQFF

D: .
J: TRBJ1-1
size: .
V: TRBV28
DNA: TGTGCCAGCAGTTTGAGGGATCTGATACTAAACACTGAAGCTTTCTTT
CDR3: CASSLRDLILNTEAFF

D: .
J: TRBJ2-6
size: .
V: TRBV12-2
DNA: TGTGCAAGTCGCCTGACTAGCGGGGGGGTCTCTGGGGCCAACGTCCTGACTTTC
CDR3: CASRLTSGGVSGANVLTF

D: .
J: TRBJ2-7
size: .
V: TRBV5-1
DNA: TGCGCCAGCAGCTTAGATTATGGCGGAAACTACGAGCAGTACTTC
CDR3: CASSLDYGGNYEQYF

D: .
J: TRBJ2-7
size: .
V: TRBV30
DNA: TGTGGTCTCAGTGAAAACCCCTACGAGCAGTACTTC
CDR3: CGLSENPYEQYF

D: TRBD1
J: TRBJ1-1
size: few
V: TRBV16
DNA: TGTGCCAGCAGCCAGCAGGGACAGCCGAACACTGAAGCTTTCTTT
CDR3: CASSQQGQPNTEAFF

D: TRBD1
J: TRBJ1-4
size: .
V: TRBV28
DNA: TGTGCCAGCAGTCGAAGTGACAGGGGTTACGAAAAACTGTTTTTT
CDR3: CASSRSDRGYEKLFF

D: .
J: TRBJ2-4
size: .
V: TRBV19
DNA: TGTGCCAGTACCCAACCCACTGGGGCAGGCAAAAACATTCAGTACTTC
CDR3: CASTQPTGAGKNIQYF

D: .
J: TRBJ2-7
size: .
V: TRBV29-1
DNA: TGCAGCGTTGAAATCCGCTACGAGCAGTACTTC
CDR3: CSVEIRYEQYF

D: TRBD2
J: TRBJ2-7
size: once
V: TRBV5-8
DNA: TGTGCCAGCAGCCCGGGGGGTTGGACAATTTACGAGCAGTACTTC
CDR3: CASSPGGWTIYEQYF

D: TRBD2
J: TRBJ2-2
size: .
V: TRBV9
DNA: TGTGCCAGCAGCGGACAGGCGGGGGGCCCGAACACCGGGGAGCTGTTTTTT
CDR3: CASSGQAGGPNTGELFF

D: .
J: TRBJ1-6
size: once
V: TRBV30
DNA: TGTGCCTGGGCGCGGGGGACACCCCTCCACTTT
CDR3: CAWARGTPLHF

D: TRBD1
J: TRBJ1-1
size: .
V: TRBV7-7
DNA: TGTGCTAGCAGCACCCGTCAGGGGGGCACTGAAGCTTTCTTT
CDR3: CASSTRQGGTEAFF

D: TRBD1
J: TRBJ1-1
size: .
V: TRBV11-2
DNA: TGTGCCAGCGGAGGGACAGAGCCGGCCACTGAAGCTTTCTTT
CDR3: CASGGTEPATEAFF

D: TRBD1
J: TRBJ1-3
size: .
V: TRBV11-2
DNA: TGTGCCAGCAGCTCCGCGATACAGGGGACTGGAAACACCATATATTTT
CDR3: CASSSAIQGTGNTIYF

D: TRBD1
J: TRBJ1-4
size: .
V: TRBV7-9
DNA: TGTGCCAGCAGCACAGGGGGGTCTAATGAAAAACTGTTTTTT
CDR3: CASSTGGSNEKLFF

D: .
J: TRBJ1-6
size: .
V: TRBV6-2/TRBV6-3
DNA: TGTGCCAGCAGTTACTTACAGGGACCATCACCCCTCCACTTT
CDR3: CASSYLQGPSPLHF

D: TRBD1
J: TRBJ2-2
size: .
V: TRBV7-9
DNA: TGTGCCAGCAGCTTCGGGACAGTCCAAAGGACCGGGGAGCTGTTTTTT
CDR3: CASSFGTVQRTGELFF

D: .
J: TRBJ1-1
size: .
V: TRBV18
DNA: TGTGCCAGCTCACCCCTCGGGGCGGGGACGAACACTGAAGCTTTCTTT
CDR3: CASSPLGAGTNTEAFF

D: .
J: TRBJ1-6
size: .
V: TRBV7-9
DNA: TGTGCCAGCAGCTTAAAAGGAGGCTCCTATAATTCACCCCTCCACTTT
CDR3: CASSLKGGSYNSPLHF

D: .
J: TRBJ2-3
size: .
V: TRBV6-1
DNA: TGTGCCAGCAGATTACCCGGGGGAAGCACAGATACGCAGTATTTT
CDR3: CASRLPGGSTDTQYF

D: TRBD2
J: TRBJ2-3
size: few
V: TRBV5-1
DNA: TGCGCCAGCAGCTTGGAAGGTAGCGGGGGAGCGCAGTATTTT
CDR3: CASSLEGSGGAQYF

D: TRBD1
J: TRBJ1-6
size: few
V: TRBV6-2/TRBV6-3
DNA: TGTGCCAGCAGCCCCGGGACAGCTAAGAATTCACCCCTCCACTTT
CDR3: CASSPGTAKNSPLHF

D: TRBD1
J: TRBJ2-7
size: .
V: TRBV27
DNA: TGTGCCAGCAGTTTCTCCTCCGGACAGGGGATTTTCTACGAGCAGTACTTC
CDR3: CASSFSSGQGIFYEQYF

D: .
J: TRBJ2-1
size: .
V: TRBV6-1
DNA: TGTGCCAGCAGTGAGTATTCCGAGCAGTTCTTC
CDR3: CASSEYSEQFF

D: TRBD1
J: TRBJ1-2
size: .
V: TRBV4-3
DNA: TGCGCCAGCAGCCAAGACCCTCGGGACAGGGGGTCTGGCTACACCTTC
CDR3: CASSQDPRDRGSGYTF

D: TRBD2
J: TRBJ2-5
size: .
V: TRBV7-2
DNA: TGTGCCAGCAGCTTAGAGCGGCTAGCGGTCCCCGGGACCCAGTACTTC
CDR3: CASSLERLAVPGTQYF